The 28 T cell receptor beta chains listed next were all sequenced from one sample in a study of T cell repertoires and Cas9 in healthy adults. The protocol was immunoSEQ multiplex PCR, while the TCRdb copy is restricted to in-frame clones and leaves out a portion. The table lists about 22,000 clones, roughly 89% of them singletons. Input material: CD4+ effector T cells (CD127+, CD25-, CD137-, CD154-) from PBMCs; culture status not recorded. The receptors derive from a human donor in good health.

V is TRBV10-3 and J is TRBJ2-1; D is possibly TRBD1 (5 bases). Germline lookup yields CDR1 ENHRY and CDR2 SYGVKD. The germline V and J ends were trimmed by 2 bases and 4 bases, with 12 bases remaining between them. The CDR3 contains 15 residues. In DNA form, the CDR3 reads TGTGCCATCAGTGAGACAGGCCACTCTTACAATGAGCAGTTCTTC. Translated: CAISETGHSYNEQFF.

The rearrangement uses TRBV15 and TRBJ1-2; D might be TRBD1 (6 bases). V dropped 5 bases and J dropped 2 bases, with 9 bases sitting between them. The length of the CDR3 is 13 residues. From germline, CDR1 is LNHNV and CDR2 YYDKDF (reference sequence). The CDR3 DNA sequence: TGTGCCACCAGCCCAGGACAGAACTATGGCTACACCTTC. Residues: CATSPGQNYGYTF.

The rearrangement links TRBV7-9 to TRBJ2-2, with TRBD2 matching 8 bases. In germline, CDR1 is SEHNR, CDR2 FQNEAQ (reference sequence). This CDR3 comprises 16 residues. V lost 1 base and J lost 4; bases outside the gene matches: 5. Here the CDR3 reads CASSLGLSGATGELFF. The CDR3 DNA reads as TGTGCCAGCAGCTTAGGCCTTAGCGGGGCCACCGGGGAGCTGTTTTTT.

Regarding this clone: Distinct nucleotide sequences in the sample also encode this CDR3. The chain carries TRBV28 and TRBJ1-6; D is ambiguous. V was clipped by 2 bases and J by 13 bases, with 18 bases between them. The germline CDR1 and CDR2 sequences are MDHEN and SYDVKM. The CDR3 runs to 15 residues. CDR3 residues: CASSLAFTHGSPLHF. The CDR3 DNA reads TGTGCCAGCAGTTTAGCTTTCACTCACGGTTCGCCCCTCCACTTT.

This chain joins TRBV28 and TRBJ1-4, with D possibly TRBD1 on 6 matching bases. The CDR3 length is 14 residues. V lost 5 bases and J lost 7, with 14 bases in between. CDR1 MDHEN and CDR2 SYDVKM come from the germline V gene. The CDR3 region is CASSDAGAPEKLFF. The CDR3 bases are TGTGCCAGCAGTGATGCGGGGGCCCCTGAAAAACTGTTTTTT.

This clone has a handful of counts. The gene calls are TRBV15 and TRBJ1-3; 8 bases align to TRBD1. With 5 bases clipped from V and 2 bases from J, the junction kept 5 bases outside the gene matches. Germline V gene lookup returns CDR1 LNHNV and CDR2 YYDKDF (reference sequence). There are 15 residues in the CDR3. CDR3 coding DNA: TGTGCCACCAGCGGGGGGACAGGCGCTGGAAACACCATATATTTT. Its protein product is CATSGGTGAGNTIYF.

J is TRBJ1-2 and V is TRBV7-2, with TRBD1 matching 8 bases. Germline V gives CDR1 SGHTA, CDR2 FQGNSA. The trim removed 5 bases at V and 3 bases at J, leaving 5 bases unmatched. The CDR3 totals 14 residues. The chain's CDR3 is CASSADRVHYGYTF. The CDR3 DNA is TGTGCCAGCAGCGCGGACAGGGTTCACTATGGCTACACCTTC. The full variable domain, rest sourced from reference TRBV7-2 and TRBJ1-2, is GAGVSQSPSNKVTEKGKDVELRCDPISGHTALYWYRQSLGQGLEFLIYFQGNSAPDKSGLPSDRFSAERTGGSVSTLTIQRTQQEDSAVYLCASSADRVHYGYTFGSGTRLTVV.

CDR3 nucleotide sequence: TGTGCCAGCAGCTTAGCCCAGGGTAGAGGCTACACCTTC. Encoded protein: CASSLAQGRGYTF. The chain has TRBV7-9 and TRBJ1-2; a possible D gene is TRBD1 (5 bases). The germline V and J ends were trimmed by 0 bases and 8 bases, with 10 bases remaining between them. The germline CDR1 and CDR2 sequences are SEHNR and FQNEAQ (reference sequence). This CDR3 spans 13 amino acids.

The CDR3 here is CASSQADMGSTYEQYF. CDR3 nucleotide sequence: TGCGCCAGCAGCCAGGCCGATATGGGTTCCACCTACGAGCAGTACTTC. V usage is TRBV4-1 and J usage is TRBJ2-7, with D uncertain. The CDR3 has 16 amino acids. V was pared by 3 bases and J by 2 bases, with 17 bases between. Germline V gene lookup returns CDR1 MGHRA and CDR2 YSYEKL.

The chain has TRBV20-1 and TRBJ1-1, with no clear D. Trimming pared 4 bases from V and 8 bases from J, leaving 11 bases between. The CDR3 consists of 11 residues. From germline, CDR1 is DFQATT and CDR2 SNEGSKA (reference sequence). CDR3 in amino acids: CSAKKRLEAFF. For the CDR3, the DNA is TGCAGTGCTAAAAAGAGGCTCGAAGCTTTCTTT.

The CDR3 nucleotides are TGTGCCAGCAGCTTAGGGCAGCCTGGAGAGACCCAGTACTTC. Its translation is CASSLGQPGETQYF. The rearrangement joins TRBV7-2 to TRBJ2-5; D not resolved. The V gene's germline CDR1 is SGHTA and CDR2 FQGNSA. V gave up 1 base and J gave up 4 bases, with 10 bases separating them. This CDR3 contains 14 residues.

The chain uses TRBV9 and TRBJ2-3; TRBD2 matches at 7 bases. The V gene's germline CDR1 is SGDLS and CDR2 YYNGEE. The CDR3 contains 16 residues. J lost 2 bases, V lost 0 bases, and 6 bases had no gene match. The CDR3 nucleotides are TGTGCCAGCAGCGTAGGTCCAGCGGGAACCACAGATACGCAGTATTTT. Encoded protein: CASSVGPAGTTDTQYF.

This rearrangement joins TRBV5-1 to TRBJ2-1; the match to TRBD2 covers 12 bases. The CDR3 consists of 19 residues. The V and J ends lost 5 bases and 1 base, in that order; junction bases with no gene match: 13. Per germline, CDR1 SGHRS and CDR2 YFSETQ. The CDR3 coding sequence is TGCGCCAGCAGACGCACTAGCGGGGGGACTACCCGATCCTACAATGAGCAGTTCTTC. It translates to CASRRTSGGTTRSYNEQFF.

The chain links TRBV18 to TRBJ1-2, with D possibly TRBD1 on 5 matching bases. Germline values: CDR1 KGHSH, CDR2 LQKENI. V lost 2 bases and J lost 6, with 19 bases in between. CDR3 length equals 16 residues. The CDR3 loop is CASSPRPGRPGDGYTF. CDR3 sequence (DNA): TGTGCCAGCTCACCAAGGCCTGGCAGGCCGGGGGATGGCTACACCTTC.

Turning to this clone: The junction differs from germline at one of its ends, possibly a read error. The J gene is TRBJ2-4, the V gene TRBV28, with D possibly TRBD2 on 5 matching bases. This CDR3 region has 12 residues. Germline V gene sequence: CDR1 MDHEN, CDR2 SYDVKM. CDR3 nucleotide sequence: TGTGCCAGCAGTTTAAAGAGAGGGTCGGCACTCTTC. Residues: CASSLKRGSALF.

The rearrangement links TRBV4-1 to TRBJ2-7; tentative D call: TRBD1 (6 bases). The V end was cut by 5 bases, the J end by 0 bases, with 17 bases between. Germline loops: CDR1 MGHRA, CDR2 YSYEKL. The CDR3 runs to 16 residues. CDR3 residues: CASSSSWTVSSYEQYF. In nucleotides, the CDR3 is TGCGCCAGCAGCTCTTCCTGGACAGTAAGCTCCTACGAGCAGTACTTC.

The rearrangement joins TRBV29-1 to TRBJ2-2; no clear D. Trimming shortened V by 0 bases and J by 4 bases, and 6 bases separated the two germline ends. CDR3 length equals 13 residues. Looked up from germline, CDR1 is SQVTM and CDR2 is ANQGSEA. The DNA for the CDR3 is TGCAGCGTTGAAGACGGCCCCACCGGGGAGCTGTTTTTT. Its translation: CSVEDGPTGELFF.

The chain recombines TRBV7-2 with TRBJ2-5, with D unclear. CDR1 and CDR2 from the germline V gene are SGHTA and FQGNSA. The CDR3 covers 11 residues. The ends were cut back, 2 bases at V and 4 bases at J, with 2 bases in the middle. CDR3 region: CASSLSETQYF. CDR3 DNA sequence: TGTGCCAGCAGCTTATCAGAGACCCAGTACTTC.

This chain joins TRBV5-1 and TRBJ1-1; 9 nucleotides line up with TRBD1. The CDR3 extends over 15 amino acids. With 4 bases clipped from V and 3 bases from J, the junction kept 7 bases outside the gene matches. The germline V gene has CDR1 SGHRS and CDR2 YFSETQ. CDR3 sequence (DNA): TGCGCCAGCAGCCCGGGACAGGGAACCGACACTGAAGCTTTCTTT. Encoded protein: CASSPGQGTDTEAFF.

The J gene is TRBJ2-3, the V gene TRBV4-1, with a tentative D call TRBD1 (6 bases). V was trimmed by 2 bases and J by 1 base, leaving 13 bases between them. The CDR3 contains 16 residues. Germline V gives CDR1 MGHRA, CDR2 YSYEKL. The CDR3 nucleotides read TGCGCCAGCAGCCAACACAGGGTTGTCGGCACAGATACGCAGTATTTT. Translating it yields CASSQHRVVGTDTQYF.

This chain links TRBV9 with TRBJ2-5, with 9 nucleotides matching TRBD2. The last part of the DNA fits TRBJ2-7 better; the J call may be wrong. The CDR3 is 16 amino acids. Germline V CDR1 and CDR2: SGDLS, YYNGEE. CDR3 sequence (DNA): TGTGCCAGCAGCGGGGCCGGGAGCGGGAGGAGCCACGAGCAGTACTTC. Translating gives CASSGAGSGRSHEQYF.

The chain recombines TRBV2 with TRBJ1-2; no clear D gene. Germline V lookup: CDR1 SNHLY, CDR2 FYNNEI. V was clipped by 9 bases and J by 2 bases, with 13 bases between them. This CDR3 is built from 13 residues. CDR3 DNA: TGTGCCAGAACCTTAGGGCCGAACTATGGCTACACCTTC. Its translation is CARTLGPNYGYTF.

The V call is TRBV27, the J call TRBJ2-6; D perhaps matches TRBD2 (6 bases). Between the trimmed V and J ends, which lost 3 bases and 2 bases, there was a span of 8 bases. The CDR3 runs 15 residues. CDR1 MNHEY and CDR2 SMNVEV come from the germline V gene (reference sequence). CDR3 DNA sequence: TGTGCCAGCAGTTTCTGGGGGGCTGGGGCCAACGTCCTGACTTTC. It is translated as CASSFWGAGANVLTF.

CDR3 DNA sequence: TGTGCCAGCAGTCAGCTTGCAACTAATGAAAAACTGTTTTTT. It translates to CASSQLATNEKLFF. The chain combines TRBV7-2 with TRBJ1-4; D is unclear. This CDR3 has 14 amino acids. The V gene lost 6 bases and the J gene lost 0 bases, with 8 bases spanning the gap. Germline loops: CDR1 SGHTA, CDR2 FQGNSA.

The genes are TRBV5-6 and TRBJ1-5; 9 bases fit TRBD1. Germline values: CDR1 SGHDT, CDR2 YYEEEE. The CDR3 length is 15 residues. Trimming cost V 4 bases and J 0 bases; bases outside gene matches: 2. The CDR3 nucleotides read TGTGCCAGCAGCAGGACAGGGGCTAGCAATCAGCCCCAGCATTTT. Its protein is CASSRTGASNQPQHF.

In its sample, this clone was seen once. V gene TRBV5-1 combines with J gene TRBJ2-2; 7 bases fit TRBD1. Trimming removed 0 bases from V and 9 bases from J; junction bases left unmatched: 8. This CDR3 comprises 15 residues. The germline V gene encodes CDR1 SGHRS and CDR2 YFSETQ. The CDR3 here is CASSLGTGSARELFF. As DNA, the CDR3 is TGCGCCAGCAGCTTGGGGACAGGTAGTGCACGGGAGCTGTTTTTT. Full variable domain (rest looked up from reference TRBV5-1 and TRBJ2-2): KAGVTQTPRYLIKTRGQQVTLSCSPISGHRSVSWYQQTPGQGLQFLFEYFSETQRNKGNFPGRFSGRQFSNSRSEMNVSTLELGDSALYLCASSLGTGSARELFFGEGSRLTVL.

The rearrangement joins TRBV7-2 to TRBJ2-7; 9 bases line up with TRBD2. Germline CDR1 SGHTA, CDR2 FQGNSA. V was pared by 4 bases and J by 3 bases, with 4 bases of the junction left unmatched. The CDR3 loop spans 14 amino acids. The CDR3 spells CASSSSGANYEQYF. CDR3 nucleotides: TGTGCCAGCAGCTCTAGCGGGGCAAACTACGAGCAGTACTTC.

The chain uses TRBV6-5 and TRBJ2-7, with a possible D match to TRBD2 (6 bases). The V gene lost 4 bases and the J gene lost 3 bases, with 16 bases spanning the gap. Germline V gene data show CDR1 as MNHEY and CDR2 as SVGAGI. The CDR3 runs to 15 residues. DNA of the CDR3: TGTGCCAGCAGTTCCTGGGGACTCCTCCTCTACGAGCAGTACTTC. Protein: CASSSWGLLLYEQYF.